The 14 T cell receptor beta chains below were found in one sample sequenced in a study of blood T cell repertoires in COVID-19. The protocol was immunoSEQ multiplex PCR, while the TCRdb copy is restricted to in-frame clones and leaves out a portion. This sample has 200,000 to 250,000 clones, with 88% found just once. Sequenced: peripheral blood. All receptors derive from an older man with acute or convalescent COVID-19.

J is TRBJ2-5 and V is TRBV6-2 or TRBV6-3, with a possible D match to TRBD2 (5 bases). V dropped 2 bases and J dropped 2 bases, with 18 bases sitting between them. The CDR3 totals 17 residues. Germline assignment: CDR1 MNHEY and CDR2 SVGEGT. The CDR3 is CASSYPPGKVGQETQYF. The CDR3 DNA follows: TGTGCCAGCAGTTACCCGCCCGGGAAGGTAGGGCAAGAGACCCAGTACTTC.

This chain uses TRBV2 with TRBJ1-2, with D possibly matching TRBD1 (6 bases). Germline CDR1 SNHLY, CDR2 FYNNEI. CDR3 length: 15 residues. Trimming left V 2 bases short and J 5 bases short, with 15 bases between. CDR3 DNA: TGTGCCAGCAGTGAACGCCAGGGGTTTTATTATGGCTACACCTTC. Its translation: CASSERQGFYYGYTF.

This clone showed up just once. V is TRBV15 and J is TRBJ2-7; TRBD1 agrees at 8 bases. The V gene end was trimmed by 3 bases and the J gene end by 2 bases; junction bases not matched to a gene: 3. CDR1 is LNHNV and CDR2 is YYDKDF in the germline V gene (reference sequence). The CDR3 extends over 14 amino acids. CDR3 loop: CATSRGDRPYEQYF. In DNA, the CDR3 is TGTGCCACCAGCAGGGGGGACAGGCCCTACGAGCAGTACTTC.

The chain couples TRBV20-1 to TRBJ2-1; 9 bases are a match to TRBD2. The CDR3 is made up of 17 amino acids. Trimming cost V 3 bases and J 1 base; bases outside gene matches: 10. Germline-derived CDR1 and CDR2 are DFQATT and SNEGSKA (reference sequence). CDR3 sequence: CSASGAGGPGSYNEQFF. The DNA for the CDR3 is TGCAGTGCTAGTGGGGCGGGAGGGCCTGGTTCCTACAATGAGCAGTTCTTC.

This clone was seen a single time. The J gene is TRBJ1-2, the V gene TRBV28, with D tentatively TRBD1 (5 bases). Trimming took 6 bases from V and 7 from J, leaving 12 bases between them. This CDR3 comprises 12 residues. CDR1 is MDHEN, CDR2 SYDVKM, per germline. This CDR3 is CASRAAGFGYTF. Here the CDR3 DNA reads TGTGCCAGCAGGGCCGCAGGGTTTGGCTACACCTTC.

The chain combines TRBV30 with TRBJ2-2; D is ambiguous. The CDR3 is 16 amino acids. V lost 2 bases and J 4 bases, leaving 17 bases between the germline ends. Germline values: CDR1 GTSNPN, CDR2 SVGIG (reference sequence). For the CDR3, the DNA is TGTGCCTGGAGTTTATGGGCCGTCACGGTCACCGGGGAGCTGTTTTTT. Its protein product is CAWSLWAVTVTGELFF.

The V gene is TRBV10-3, the J gene TRBJ1-5; D possibly corresponds to TRBD1 (6 bases). The V gene's germline CDR1 is ENHRY and CDR2 SYGVKD. The CDR3 sequence is 13 residues long. Trimming left V 4 bases short and J 6 bases short, with 10 bases between. The CDR3 sequence is CAISGGGGQPQHF. The CDR3 bases are TGTGCCATCAGTGGGGGGGGCGGTCAGCCCCAGCATTTT.

The gene calls are TRBV7-9 and TRBJ1-3; a weak D match, TRBD1 (5 bases). V was pared by 0 bases and J by 9 bases, with 12 bases between. Germline CDR1 is SEHNR and CDR2 is FQNEAQ (reference sequence). CDR3 length: 14 amino acids. The CDR3 DNA reads as TGTGCCAGCAGCTTAGCAGGGGTCGGTATCACCATATATTTT. This codes for CASSLAGVGITIYF.

The genes are TRBV28 and TRBJ1-5, with no clear D. Trimming took off 2 bases at V and 3 bases at J, with 11 bases between the two ends. Germline V CDR1 and CDR2: MDHEN, SYDVKM. This CDR3 region has 15 residues. The CDR3 reads CASSLIHNNNQPQHF. The CDR3 nucleotides are TGTGCCAGCAGTTTAATTCACAACAACAATCAGCCCCAGCATTTT.

The chain couples TRBV2 to TRBJ1-5, with D possibly TRBD1 on 5 matching bases. This CDR3 is built from 15 residues. Trimming removed 11 bases at V and 5 bases at J, with 22 bases between. Germline V gene data show CDR1 as SNHLY and CDR2 as FYNNEI. CDR3: CASRRGRDTYQPQHF. The DNA for the CDR3 is TGTGCCTCCCGTAGGGGCCGAGACACATATCAGCCCCAGCATTTT. The full variable domain, in which reference TRBV2 and TRBJ1-5 provide the parts outside the CDR3, is EPEVTQTPSHQVTQMGQEVILRCVPISNHLYFYWYRQILGQKVEFLVSFYNNEISEKSEIFDDQFSVERPDGSNFTLKIRSTKLEDSAMYFCASRRGRDTYQPQHFGDGTRLSIL.

This clone was picked up a small number of times. The rearrangement uses TRBV6-5 and TRBJ1-5, with D tentatively TRBD1 (5 bases). The CDR3 length is 13 residues. Germline CDR1 reads MNHEY; CDR2 reads SVGAGI. As DNA, the CDR3 is TGTGTTACCAGGGTCGCAGGGAATCAGCCCCAGCATTTT. Protein sequence: CVTRVAGNQPQHF.

This clone was counted many times. The chain is built from TRBV7-9 and TRBJ2-7, with 11 nucleotides matching TRBD2. The germline CDR1 and CDR2 sequences are SEHNR and FQNEAQ (reference sequence). The CDR3 is made up of 16 amino acids. Unmatched junction bases numbered 9, after V lost 5 bases and J lost 3 bases. Here the CDR3 reads CASSHPGLADLYEQYF. The CDR3 nucleotides are TGTGCCAGCAGCCACCCGGGACTAGCGGACCTCTACGAGCAGTACTTC. Based on the CDR3 plus reference TRBV7-9 and TRBJ2-7, the full variable domain is DTGVSQNPRHKITKRGQNVTFRCDPISEHNRLYWYRQTLGQGPEFLTYFQNEAQLEKSRLLSDRFSAERPKGSFSTLEIQRTEQGDSAMYLCASSHPGLADLYEQYFGPGTRLTVT.

The V call is TRBV28, the J call TRBJ2-1; 11 nucleotides line up with TRBD2. Germline CDR1 MDHEN, CDR2 SYDVKM. The ends lost 7 bases at V and 7 bases at J; junction bases unmatched: 6. The CDR3 spans 14 residues. The CDR3 loop reads CASKIAGGRNEQFF. Written as DNA, the CDR3 is TGTGCCAGCAAGATAGCGGGAGGGCGGAATGAGCAGTTCTTC.

The table lists this clone with a few counts. The chain uses TRBV28 and TRBJ2-7; TRBD1 is a possible D gene (6 bases). Trimming cost V 9 bases and J 0 bases, with 15 bases left between them. The CDR3 has 14 amino acids. Germline CDR1 and CDR2: MDHEN and SYDVKM. The CDR3 loop is CASGWGLGSYEQYF. In DNA, the CDR3 is TGTGCCAGTGGATGGGGGCTGGGCTCCTACGAGCAGTACTTC.